Here is one T cell receptor beta chain with its context. This record comes from a study of blood T cell repertoires in COVID-19. Study summary: Nucleic acid was either cDNA or gDNA, and it came from T cells, B-cell-depleted T cells, or PBMCs.

Each participant's cohort was designated according to participant-reported clinical history. Per the study methods: Estimation of nucleated cell counts was performed using reference gene primer amplification. Using immunoSEQ multiplex PCR, the repertoire was profiled, and TCRdb retains in-frame clones only, with some absent. V and J calls and clone size are given by that table; D and trimming were obtained from the DNA. The sample records some 330,000 clones, over 75% being singletons. The V gene lost 4 bases and the J gene lost 4 bases, with 16 bases spanning the gap. This CDR3 region has 15 residues. Germline CDR1 reads SGHAT; CDR2 reads FQNNGV.

Sequencing used PBMCs or T cells enriched from blood (not recorded which). This TCR derives from a man aged 30 to 45 who had recovered from COVID-19. The J gene is TRBJ1-2, the V gene TRBV11-2; D is undetermined. The CDR3 sequence is CASSSPADGIYGYTF. For the CDR3, the DNA is TGTGCCAGCAGCTCCCCAGCCGACGGGATCTATGGCTACACCTTC.